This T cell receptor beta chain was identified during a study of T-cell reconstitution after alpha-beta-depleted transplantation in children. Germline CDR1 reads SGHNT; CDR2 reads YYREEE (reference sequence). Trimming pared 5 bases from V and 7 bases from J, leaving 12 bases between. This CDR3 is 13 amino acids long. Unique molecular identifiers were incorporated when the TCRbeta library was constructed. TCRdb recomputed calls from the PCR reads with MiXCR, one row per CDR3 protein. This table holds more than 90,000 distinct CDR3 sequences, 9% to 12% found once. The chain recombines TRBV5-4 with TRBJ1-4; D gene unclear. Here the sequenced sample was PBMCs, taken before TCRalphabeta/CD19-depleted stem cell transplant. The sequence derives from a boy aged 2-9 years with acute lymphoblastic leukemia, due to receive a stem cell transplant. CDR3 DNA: TGTGCCAGCAGATCGGTCCCCGGTGAAAAACTGTTTTTT. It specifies CASRSVPGEKLFF.